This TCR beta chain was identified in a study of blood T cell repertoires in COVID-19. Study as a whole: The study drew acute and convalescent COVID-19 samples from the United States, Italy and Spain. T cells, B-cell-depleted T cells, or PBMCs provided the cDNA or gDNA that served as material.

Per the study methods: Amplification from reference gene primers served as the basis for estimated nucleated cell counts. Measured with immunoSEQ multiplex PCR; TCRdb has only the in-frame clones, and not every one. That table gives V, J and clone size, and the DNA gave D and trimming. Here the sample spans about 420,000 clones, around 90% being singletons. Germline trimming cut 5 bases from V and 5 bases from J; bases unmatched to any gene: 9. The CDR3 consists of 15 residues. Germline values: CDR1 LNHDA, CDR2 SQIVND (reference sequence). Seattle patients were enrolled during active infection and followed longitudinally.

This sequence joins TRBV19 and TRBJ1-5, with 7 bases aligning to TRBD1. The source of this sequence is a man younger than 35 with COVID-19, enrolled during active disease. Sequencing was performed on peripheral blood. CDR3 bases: TGTGCCAGTAGTTCCGAGGGGGCGCGAGATCAGCCCCAGCATTTT. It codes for CASSSEGARDQPQHF.